Detailed here is one T cell receptor (beta chain). Its matching antigen is unknown. The study, taken as a whole, reports: Tumor-infiltrating Treg TCR alpha and beta sequences overlapped most with tumor naive CD4+ T cells, then blood naive. The TCR gene usage of tumor memory CD4+ T cells clustered together with blood and lymph node memory CD4+ cells and with lymph node naive CD4+ cells. The larger-cohort validation was restricted to a single TCR beta V-J rearrangement rather than whole repertoires.

Constant-region reverse primers amplified full-length variable regions, followed by semi-nested Nested Universal Primer A PCR. TCRdb processed the 5' RACE reads anew with MiXCR; each CDR3 protein has one entry. Here the sample spans tens of thousands of distinct CDR3 sequences, 25% to 30% being singletons. Material for sequencing was naive CD4+ T cells sorted from blood. The subset is: naive CD4+ T cells, CD4+CD45RA+CD25-. The origin of this receptor is a female donor with breast cancer.

The CDR3 spells CASNDHSSRNTEAFF. CDR3 in DNA: TGTGCCAGCAATGATCACTCCTCAAGAAACACTGAAGCTTTCTTT. The J gene is TRBJ1-1, the V gene TRBV6-1; D is unresolved. Germline V gives CDR1 MNHNS, CDR2 SASEGT. Trimming took off 7 bases at V and 2 bases at J, with 17 bases between the two ends. The CDR3 is 15 amino acids.